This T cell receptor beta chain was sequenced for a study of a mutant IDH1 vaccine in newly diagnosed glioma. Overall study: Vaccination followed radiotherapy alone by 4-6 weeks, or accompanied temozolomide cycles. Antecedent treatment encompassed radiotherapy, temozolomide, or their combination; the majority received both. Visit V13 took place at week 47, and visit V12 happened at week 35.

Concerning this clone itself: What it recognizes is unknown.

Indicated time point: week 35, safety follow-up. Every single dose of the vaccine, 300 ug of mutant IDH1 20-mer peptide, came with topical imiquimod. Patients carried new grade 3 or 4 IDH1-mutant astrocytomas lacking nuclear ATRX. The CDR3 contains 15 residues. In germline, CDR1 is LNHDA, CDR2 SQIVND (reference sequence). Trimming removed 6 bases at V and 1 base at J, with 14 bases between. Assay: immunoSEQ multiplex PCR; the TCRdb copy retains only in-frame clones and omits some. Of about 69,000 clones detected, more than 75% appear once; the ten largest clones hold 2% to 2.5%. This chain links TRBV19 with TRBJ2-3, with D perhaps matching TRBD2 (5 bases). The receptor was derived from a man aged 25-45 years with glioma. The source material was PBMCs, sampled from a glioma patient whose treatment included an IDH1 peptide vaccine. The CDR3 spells CASSGGRRRTDTQYF. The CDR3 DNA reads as TGTGCCAGTAGCGGAGGACGCCGGCGCACAGATACGCAGTATTTT. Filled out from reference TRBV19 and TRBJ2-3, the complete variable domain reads DGGITQSPKYLFRKEGQNVTLSCEQNLNHDAMYWYRQDPGQGLRLIYYSQIVNDFQKGDIAEGYSVSREKKESFPLTVTSAQKNPTAFYLCASSGGRRRTDTQYFGPGTRLTVL.